Below, 24 T cell receptor beta chains from the same sample are listed, as sequenced in a study of cytotoxic CD8 clonotypes in ibrutinib-treated CLL. Profiled with immunoSEQ multiplex PCR; TCRdb holds only in-frame clones, not every one. In the table there are 130,000 to 150,000 clones, 79% of which are singletons. The sequenced sample was PBMCs, obtained after 12 months of ibrutinib treatment. These receptors came from a human donor with chronic lymphocytic leukemia.

In this sample, this clone turned up a few times. The CDR3 DNA sequence: TGTGCCAGCTCACCTAATTCCTACGAGCAGTACTTC. Its translation is CASSPNSYEQYF. The chain has TRBV18 and TRBJ2-7; D remains ambiguous. Germline V CDR1 and CDR2: KGHSH, LQKENI. This CDR3 spans 12 amino acids. V lost 3 bases, J lost 1 base, and 4 bases lay in between.

The rearrangement uses TRBV7-8 and TRBJ2-7, with 9 bases identical to TRBD1. Looked up from germline, CDR1 is SGHVS and CDR2 is FQNEAQ. Trimming removed 4 bases from V and 7 bases from J; junction bases left unmatched: 8. The CDR3 has 14 residues. CDR3 sequence: CASSWRTGAREQYF. The CDR3 DNA is TGTGCCAGCAGCTGGCGGACAGGGGCGCGGGAGCAGTACTTC.

The chain employs TRBV4-1 and TRBJ1-3; no reliable D call. Trimming removed 5 bases at V and 8 bases at J, with 7 bases between. There are 11 residues in the CDR3. CDR1 is MGHRA and CDR2 is YSYEKL in the germline V gene. CDR3 loop: CASSTWHTIYF. CDR3 bases: TGCGCCAGCAGCACCTGGCACACCATATATTTT.

The rearrangement uses TRBV10-1 and TRBJ2-7, with 10 bases identical to TRBD2. After removal of 6 bases from V and 1 base from J, the junction contained 9 bases not matched to a gene. The CDR3 contains 16 residues. CDR1 is WNHNN, CDR2 SYGVQD, per germline (reference sequence). The CDR3 sequence is CASSAGTSATSYEQYF. Here the CDR3 DNA reads TGCGCCAGCAGCGCCGGGACTAGCGCGACTTCCTACGAGCAGTACTTC.

The J gene is TRBJ2-5, the V gene TRBV6-1; possibly TRBD2 for D (6 bases). Deletions cut 9 bases from V and 2 bases from J, with 16 bases between. The CDR3 sequence is 14 residues long. The germline V gene has CDR1 MNHNS and CDR2 SASEGT. The DNA for the CDR3 is TGTGCCAGTAAATGGGGGGAGATACAAGAGACCCAGTACTTC. Protein product: CASKWGEIQETQYF.

This chain joins TRBV29-1 and TRBJ2-5; D remains unclear. The CDR3 sequence is 17 residues long. V dropped 4 bases and J dropped 5 bases, with 26 bases sitting between them. The V gene's germline CDR1 is SQVTM and CDR2 ANQGSEA. The CDR3 reads CSVVSHRVWVKTETQYF. CDR3 bases: TGCAGCGTTGTATCCCACCGGGTTTGGGTTAAGACGGAGACCCAGTACTTC. Drawing the rest from reference TRBV29-1 and TRBJ2-5, the complete variable domain is SAVISQKPSRDICQRGTSLTIQCQVDSQVTMMFWYRQQPGQSLTLIATANQGSEATYESGFVIDKFPISRPNLTFSTLTVSNMSPEDSSIYLCSVVSHRVWVKTETQYFGPGTRLLVL.

The CDR3 sequence: CASSSGLRRGYNEQFF. The CDR3 bases are TGTGCCAGCAGCTCCGGCCTTCGGAGGGGATACAATGAGCAGTTCTTC. V is TRBV7-2 and J is TRBJ2-1; D is possibly TRBD2 (6 bases). The V end was cut by 4 bases, the J end by 4 bases, with 17 bases between. Germline-derived CDR1 and CDR2 are SGHTA and FQGNSA. The CDR3 is 16 amino acids.

The rearrangement joins TRBV7-9 to TRBJ1-4, with 9 bases lining up with TRBD1. This CDR3 has 17 residues. From germline, CDR1 is SEHNR and CDR2 FQNEAQ (reference sequence). J gave up 3 bases and V 1 base, and 6 bases lay outside the gene matches. CDR3 region: CASSLDGTGSPNEKLFF. As DNA, the CDR3 is TGTGCCAGCAGCTTAGACGGGACAGGGTCTCCTAATGAAAAACTGTTTTTT.

In this sample, this clone turned up once. This chain uses TRBV4-1 with TRBJ2-7; TRBD1 is a possible D gene (6 bases). The V end lost 2 bases, the J end lost 3 bases, and 14 bases lay between the germline ends. The germline gives CDR1 MGHRA, CDR2 YSYEKL. This CDR3 region has 15 residues. DNA of the CDR3: TGCGCCAGCAGCCAAAGTAGGGACATGGTCTACGAGCAGTACTTC. It is translated as CASSQSRDMVYEQYF.

The gene calls are TRBV25-1 and TRBJ2-2, with 8 positions matching TRBD1. In germline, CDR1 is MGHDK, CDR2 SYGVNS. J gave up 6 bases and V 6 bases, and 3 bases lay outside the gene matches. The CDR3 covers 13 residues. CDR3 coding DNA: TGTGCCAGCAGCTCGACAGGGGCCGGGGAGCTGTTTTTT. As protein: CASSSTGAGELFF.

The chain is built from TRBV5-5 and TRBJ1-1; D gene ambiguous. The V gene's germline CDR1 is SGHKS and CDR2 YYEKEE (reference sequence). Trimming cost V 1 base and J 1 base, with 14 bases left between them. The CDR3 is 16 residues long. The DNA of the CDR3 is TGTGCCAGCAGCTTGTTCCTTCGGTCTTCGAACACTGAAGCTTTCTTT. Translating it yields CASSLFLRSSNTEAFF.

This clone was recorded once. The chain employs TRBV5-5 and TRBJ2-7; no definite D call. Germline values: CDR1 SGHKS, CDR2 YYEKEE (reference sequence). With 0 bases removed from V and 2 bases from J, the gap between germline ends came to 9 bases. The CDR3 spans 14 residues. This CDR3 is CASSLGLLPYEQYF. As DNA, the CDR3 is TGTGCCAGCAGCTTGGGACTTCTACCCTACGAGCAGTACTTC.

This chain joins TRBV18 and TRBJ1-1; 7 positions match TRBD1. CDR3 length: 16 amino acids. The germline gives CDR1 KGHSH, CDR2 LQKENI. The ends lost 2 bases at V and 3 bases at J; junction bases unmatched: 9. CDR3 in DNA: TGTGCCAGCTCACCAATTACGACAGGGCGGGACACTGAAGCTTTCTTT. It is translated as CASSPITTGRDTEAFF.

There are a few counts of this clone. The J gene is TRBJ2-7, the V gene TRBV11-2; D unclear. The CDR3 loop spans 14 amino acids. Trimming removed 1 base from V and 0 bases from J, with 7 bases in between. Germline assignment: CDR1 SGHAT and CDR2 FQNNGV. The CDR3 loop reads CASSLVEFSYEQYF. The CDR3 DNA reads TGTGCCAGCAGCTTAGTCGAGTTCTCCTACGAGCAGTACTTC. The variable domain in full, completed from reference TRBV11-2 and TRBJ2-7, reads EAGVAQSPRYKIIEKRQSVAFWCNPISGHATLYWYQQILGQGPKLLIQFQNNGVVDDSQLPKDRFSAERLKGVDSTLKIQPAKLEDSAVYLCASSLVEFSYEQYFGPGTRLTVT.

This clone was seen a few times. This rearrangement joins TRBV30 to TRBJ1-2; D uncertain. This CDR3 has 14 residues. The germline gives CDR1 GTSNPN, CDR2 SVGIG (reference sequence). Trimming removed 3 bases from V and 0 bases from J, with 11 bases in between. CDR3 nucleotide sequence: TGTGCCTGGAGCCTCCTGACTTCTAACTATGGCTACACCTTC. Its protein product is CAWSLLTSNYGYTF.

V is TRBV6-5 and J is TRBJ1-2; TRBD1 aligns across 12 bases. Germline CDR1 MNHEY, CDR2 SVGAGI. The CDR3 consists of 14 residues. V gave up 6 bases and J gave up 4 bases; unmatched junction bases: 3. This CDR3 is CASRRDRGPYGYTF. In DNA, the CDR3 is TGTGCCAGCAGAAGGGACAGGGGGCCCTATGGCTACACCTTC.

J is TRBJ1-1 and V is TRBV5-1; no reliable D call. The V gene's germline CDR1 is SGHRS and CDR2 YFSETQ. Trimming took 4 bases from V and 1 from J, leaving 14 bases between them. The CDR3 runs 15 residues. The CDR3 region has the DNA TGCGCCAGCAGCCGAGGGTTTGCGGGGAACACTGAAGCTTTCTTT. It yields the protein CASSRGFAGNTEAFF.

CDR3 in DNA: TGTGCCAGCAGCTTAACCGGGACAGGGATTTACGAGCAGTACTTC. This translates into CASSLTGTGIYEQYF. The rearrangement joins TRBV7-3 to TRBJ2-7, with 9 bases fitting TRBD1. Per germline, CDR1 SGHTA and CDR2 FQGTGA. The CDR3 contains 15 residues. J lost 4 bases, V lost 0 bases, and 4 bases had no gene match.

This chain links TRBV6-1 with TRBJ2-7; no clear D. The CDR3 length is 12 residues. Germline V lookup: CDR1 MNHNS, CDR2 SASEGT. V shed 7 bases and J shed 2 bases, with 9 bases lying between them. CDR3 protein: CASTRPAYEQYF. As DNA, the CDR3 is TGTGCCAGCACCAGGCCGGCCTACGAGCAGTACTTC.

CDR3 residues: CSAERTGTRNEQFF. Here the CDR3 DNA reads TGCAGCGCTGAGAGGACAGGGACTCGCAATGAGCAGTTCTTC. The J gene is TRBJ2-1, the V gene TRBV29-1; 8 nucleotides agree with TRBD1. The CDR3 spans 14 residues. Germline V gene sequence: CDR1 SQVTM, CDR2 ANQGSEA. V was clipped by 7 bases and J by 6 bases; unmatched bases: 11.

This chain uses TRBV7-6 with TRBJ1-4; D might be TRBD1 (5 bases). V was trimmed by 9 bases and J by 9 bases, leaving 8 bases between them. CDR1 is SGHVS and CDR2 is FNYEAQ in the germline V gene. The CDR3 has 10 amino acids. CDR3 nucleotides: TGTGCCAGTCGGGGGAAAAAACTGTTTTTT. Its protein product is CASRGKKLFF. The variable domain in full, with the rest retrieved from reference TRBV7-6 and TRBJ1-4, is GAGVSQSPRYKVTKRGQDVALRCDPISGHVSLYWYRQALGQGPEFLTYFNYEAQQDKSGLPNDRFSAERPEGSISTLTIQRTEQRDSAMYRCASRGKKLFFGSGTQLSVL.

The chain joins TRBV4-2 to TRBJ2-7; 13 bases are shared with TRBD2. V was pared by 4 bases and J by 3 bases, with 3 bases of the junction left unmatched. The CDR3 loop spans 15 amino acids. Germline CDR1 and CDR2: LGHNA and YNFKEQ. CDR3 region: CASSPGTSGNYEQYF. The CDR3 DNA is TGTGCCAGCAGCCCCGGGACTAGCGGGAACTACGAGCAGTACTTC.

This clone has only one observation. The rearrangement uses TRBV27 and TRBJ2-7, with TRBD2 identical over 7 bases. There are 18 residues in the CDR3. The trim removed 1 base at V and 4 bases at J, leaving 16 bases unmatched. Germline V gene data show CDR1 as MNHEY and CDR2 as SMNVEV (reference sequence). CDR3 coding DNA: TGTGCCAGCAGTTTATACACCGTCTTCGGGGGGTTTAGTTACGAGCAGTACTTC. It specifies CASSLYTVFGGFSYEQYF.

Only one count was recorded for this clone. The chain uses TRBV6-5 and TRBJ1-2; D gene unclear. The CDR3 runs 14 residues. The germline V and J ends were trimmed by 2 bases and 5 bases, with 12 bases remaining between them. Germline V gene lookup returns CDR1 MNHEY and CDR2 SVGAGI. CDR3 sequence reads: CASSYDGKRYGYTF. The CDR3 nucleotides read TGTGCCAGCAGTTACGACGGAAAGAGATATGGCTACACCTTC.